This entry concerns a single T cell receptor beta chain. Its antigen is as yet unknown. Germline CDR1 SGDLS, CDR2 YYNGEE. The germline V and J ends were trimmed by 7 bases and 4 bases, with 13 bases remaining between them. This CDR3 contains 13 residues. Each CDR3 protein is one row after TCRdb ran MiXCR on the 5' RACE reads. The repertoire holds fewer than 900,000 distinct CDR3 sequences, with less than 25% as singletons. The sample belongs to a study of identical twins. Study-level findings and limits: A partial confounding effect on zero-insertion analyses could come from invariant MAIT and iNKT cells.

The same data also contributed to another study, on T cells expressing NK-cell markers. From that report: Seven HCMV-seropositive donors and one seronegative donor made up the eight sequenced donors. In a group of several donors, dominant NKG2C+ clonotypes represented about 1.0-7.5% of CD8+ T cells.

The chain links TRBV9 to TRBJ2-3; D might be TRBD1 or TRBD2, each matching 5 bases. The sequenced sample was PBMCs. The origin of this receptor is a woman aged 18 to 35 in good health. The CDR3 bases are TGTGCCAGCGGGTTGGGGGTGGCAGATACGCAGTATTTT. Residues: CASGLGVADTQYF. Full variable domain (outside the CDR3, taken from reference TRBV9 and TRBJ2-3): DSGVTQTPKHLITATGQRVTLRCSPRSGDLSVYWYQQSLDQGLQFLIQYYNGEERAKGNILERFSAQQFPDLHSELNLSSLELGDSALYFCASGLGVADTQYFGPGTRLTVL.